The following is a T cell receptor (beta chain) sequence with its context. Germline CDR1 SGHVS, CDR2 FNYEAQ. V shed 3 bases and J shed 5 bases, with 14 bases lying between them. The CDR3 runs 14 residues. Some clones are missing from TCRdb's copy, which holds only in-frame ones; the method was immunoSEQ multiplex PCR. The table has under 85,000 clones, 90% seen once; the top ten hold more than 8%. This sample was included in a study of T cell changes during pregnancy in multiple sclerosis. The receptor comes from a female donor in good health, enrolled as a control in a pregnancy study. Material: peripheral blood, obtained after pregnancy. V is TRBV7-6 and J is TRBJ2-7, with D possibly being TRBD1 (6 bases). CDR3 loop: CASSFEDSEDEQYF. Written as DNA, the CDR3 is TGTGCCAGCAGCTTCGAGGACAGTGAGGACGAGCAGTACTTC. Looking up the rest from reference TRBV7-6 and TRBJ2-7 gives the full variable domain: GAGVSQSPRYKVTKRGQDVALRCDPISGHVSLYWYRQALGQGPEFLTYFNYEAQQDKSGLPNDRFSAERPEGSISTLTIQRTEQRDSAMYRCASSFEDSEDEQYFGPGTRLTVT.